A single sample gave rise to the 12 T cell receptor beta chains below, sequenced in a study of blood T cell repertoires in COVID-19. Assay used: immunoSEQ multiplex PCR; TCRdb lists only in-frame clones, some missing. Of fewer than 250,000 clones in the sample, about 82% were seen once. Source material: PBMCs or T cells enriched from blood (not recorded which). Every receptor here comes from a woman between 45 and 60 years old who had recovered from COVID-19.

The chain uses TRBV5-5 and TRBJ1-2; D is possibly TRBD1 (6 bases). V gave up 1 base and J gave up 0 bases, with 10 bases separating them. The CDR3 is 15 residues long. Germline V lookup: CDR1 SGHKS, CDR2 YYEKEE (reference sequence). The CDR3 DNA follows: TGTGCCAGCAGCTTGTACCAGGGGCCTAACTATGGCTACACCTTC. Its protein is CASSLYQGPNYGYTF.

This clone was seen once. The rearrangement links TRBV4-1 to TRBJ1-2; the D gene is possibly TRBD1 (6 bases). This CDR3 region has 16 residues. Germline V lookup: CDR1 MGHRA, CDR2 YSYEKL. V lost 0 bases, J lost 7 bases, and 18 bases lay in between. The chain's CDR3 is CASSQDLPTGLLGYTF. DNA for the CDR3: TGCGCCAGCAGCCAAGACCTACCGACAGGCTTGCTTGGCTACACCTTC.

The chain employs TRBV30 and TRBJ1-6, with a tentative D call TRBD1 (5 bases). Between the trimmed V and J ends, which lost 0 bases and 7 bases, there was a span of 10 bases. Looked up from germline, CDR1 is GTSNPN and CDR2 is SVGIG (reference sequence). The CDR3 runs 14 residues. This CDR3 reads CAWSVKGLNSPLHF. The CDR3 region has the DNA TGTGCCTGGAGTGTAAAGGGGCTCAATTCACCCCTCCACTTT.

For the CDR3, the DNA is TGTGCCAGCAGTCAGGGGGGAGAGACCCAGTACTTC. It translates to CASSQGGETQYF. J is TRBJ2-5 and V is TRBV12-3 or TRBV12-4; possible D gene TRBD1, 7 bases. Trimming took 5 bases from V and 4 from J, leaving 8 bases between them. The CDR3 runs to 12 residues.

The rearrangement links TRBV6-6 to TRBJ1-2, with a weak D call TRBD1 (6 bases). The CDR3 consists of 14 residues. V lost 0 bases and J 4 bases, leaving 9 bases between the germline ends. The germline V gene encodes CDR1 MNHNY and CDR2 SVGAGI (reference sequence). The CDR3 DNA is TGTGCCAGCAGTTACTCGGACAGATCCTATGGCTACACCTTC. This encodes CASSYSDRSYGYTF.

This chain uses TRBV25-1 with TRBJ2-3, with 8 bases aligning to TRBD1. CDR1 is MGHDK, CDR2 SYGVNS, per germline. V shed 1 base and J 2 bases; nucleotides not matched to a gene: 5. The CDR3 consists of 16 residues. The CDR3 bases are TGTGCCAGCAGTGAATTGGGGCAGGGGGCCACAGATACGCAGTATTTT. Translated: CASSELGQGATDTQYF.

This chain joins TRBV18 and TRBJ2-2; the D is unclear. Trimming pared 1 base from V and 9 bases from J, leaving 6 bases between. Germline CDR1 is KGHSH and CDR2 is LQKENI. CDR3 size: 12 residues. The CDR3 spells CASSPLERELFF. In DNA, the CDR3 is TGTGCCAGCTCACCACTGGAGAGGGAGCTGTTTTTT. The variable domain in full, with the rest retrieved from reference TRBV18 and TRBJ2-2, is NAGVMQNPRHLVRRRGQEARLRCSPMKGHSHVYWYRQLPEEGLKFMVYLQKENIIDESGMPKERFSAEFPKEGPSILRIQQVVRGDSAAYFCASSPLERELFFGEGSRLTVL.

CDR3 nucleotides: TGTGCCTGGAGTGTAACCGGGACAGCTGGGAAGCAGTACTTC. Its protein is CAWSVTGTAGKQYF. This chain joins TRBV30 and TRBJ2-7, with TRBD1 identical over 7 bases. The germline CDR1 and CDR2 sequences are GTSNPN and SVGIG (reference sequence). The CDR3 runs to 14 residues. V lost 0 bases, J lost 8 bases, and 10 bases stayed unmatched.

This rearrangement joins TRBV10-3 to TRBJ2-2; D may be TRBD1 (6 bases). The CDR3 covers 13 residues. Per germline, CDR1 ENHRY and CDR2 SYGVKD. The ends were cut back, 6 bases at V and 6 bases at J, with 11 bases in the middle. The CDR3 is CAIRIQGPGELFF. The DNA for the CDR3 is TGTGCCATCAGAATACAGGGACCCGGGGAGCTGTTTTTT.

The gene calls are TRBV7-2 and TRBJ2-3; 7 nucleotides line up with TRBD1. Germline trimming cut 5 bases from V and 8 bases from J; bases unmatched to any gene: 13. This CDR3 is 15 amino acids long. Germline V gene lookup returns CDR1 SGHTA and CDR2 FQGNSA. The chain's CDR3 is CASSQDRDVRRTQYF. CDR3 DNA sequence: TGTGCCAGCAGCCAAGACAGGGACGTTAGGCGTACGCAGTATTTT.

The sample holds many counts of this clone. The chain joins TRBV28 to TRBJ1-5, with 8 bases that match TRBD1. Germline CDR1 is MDHEN and CDR2 is SYDVKM. The CDR3 consists of 16 residues. Losses at the gene ends were 2 bases for V and 0 bases for J; bases not matched to a gene: 3. The CDR3 protein is CASSLRDRFSNQPQHF. CDR3 nucleotide sequence: TGTGCCAGCAGTTTAAGGGACAGGTTTAGCAATCAGCCCCAGCATTTT.

This sequence joins TRBV2 and TRBJ1-3; 11 nucleotides line up with TRBD1. V trimming: 6 bases; J trimming: 0 bases; junction bases outside the gene matches: 19. CDR3 size: 21 residues. Germline CDR1 SNHLY, CDR2 FYNNEI. The CDR3 nucleotides read TGTGCCAGCAGCCGACGCTCGGACAGGGGGCGCGGGATCGGCTCTGGAAACACCATATATTTT. Amino acids: CASSRRSDRGRGIGSGNTIYF.